This TCR beta chain derives from a study of monozygotic twins with cystic fibrosis. General study points: The repertoire was suggested to be naive-dominated, clonality median roughly 0.0091. Nucleotide-identical clonotype sharing was significantly higher within monozygotic CF twin pairs than between unrelated CF individuals. No link emerged between shared CDR3 counts and age, concordance or severity.

Data came from immunoSEQ multiplex PCR; TCRdb stores just in-frame clones and leaves some out. The profile covers about 30,000 clones, with over 80% appearing a single time and around 0.88% taken by the ten largest. Notes on this clone: Its antigen is undetermined.

The CDR3 runs to 15 residues. V was shortened by 7 bases and J by 2 bases, with 16 bases between the two germline ends. Germline V CDR1 and CDR2: LNHDA, SQIVND (reference sequence). The receptor's source is a girl aged 2 to 9 with cystic fibrosis. Sequences were obtained from blood. V is TRBV19 and J is TRBJ2-3; maybe TRBD1 (6 bases). The CDR3 DNA follows: TGTGCCAGTACCCCAGGGGCACTTTTCACAGATACGCAGTATTTT. It codes for CASTPGALFTDTQYF.